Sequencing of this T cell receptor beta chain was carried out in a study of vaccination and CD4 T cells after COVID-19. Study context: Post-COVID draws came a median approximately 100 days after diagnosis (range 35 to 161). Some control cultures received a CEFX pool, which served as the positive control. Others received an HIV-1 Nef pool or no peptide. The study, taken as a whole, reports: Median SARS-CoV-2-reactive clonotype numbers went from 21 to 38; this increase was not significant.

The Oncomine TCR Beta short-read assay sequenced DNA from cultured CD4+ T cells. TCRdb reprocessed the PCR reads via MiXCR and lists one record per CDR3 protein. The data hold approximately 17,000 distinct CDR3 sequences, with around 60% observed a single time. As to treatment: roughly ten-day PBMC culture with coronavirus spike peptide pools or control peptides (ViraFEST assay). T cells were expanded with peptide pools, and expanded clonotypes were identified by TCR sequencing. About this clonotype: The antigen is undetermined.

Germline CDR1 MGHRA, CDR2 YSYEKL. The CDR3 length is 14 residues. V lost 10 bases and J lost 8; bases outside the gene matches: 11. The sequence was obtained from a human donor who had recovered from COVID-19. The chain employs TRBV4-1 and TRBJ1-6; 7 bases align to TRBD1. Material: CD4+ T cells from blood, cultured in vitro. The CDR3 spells CATRQTGRDSPLHF. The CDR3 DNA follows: TGCGCCACCAGACAGACAGGGAGGGATTCACCCCTCCACTTT.